Following are 29 T cell receptor beta chains from one sample sequenced in a study of glioma-infiltrating T cells. Amplification of TCR alpha and beta CDR3 regions from RNA used iRepertoire nested multiplex PCR. MiXCR, run by TCRdb on the multiplex PCR reads, gives a single entry per CDR3 protein. This sample has about 180,000 distinct CDR3 sequences, with over 40% found just once. Material: glioma tissue, nonneoplastic brain tissue, or PBMCs (not recorded which). These receptors originate from a human donor with low-grade glioma or glioblastoma, undergoing nonglioma brain surgery, or in good health (not recorded which).

The chain has TRBV28 and TRBJ2-7; tentative D call: TRBD1 (6 bases). Trimming stripped 3 bases from V and 4 bases from J, with 13 bases between. The CDR3 spans 14 residues. CDR1 and CDR2 from the germline V gene are MDHEN and SYDVKM. The CDR3 sequence is CASSLLEGTYEQYF. The CDR3 nucleotides read TGTGCCAGCAGTTTGCTAGAGGGGACATACGAGCAGTACTTC.

As to this clonotype: A much larger clonotype is one base distant, so this may be a read error. The genes are TRBV10-3 and TRBJ1-2; 8 bases align to TRBD1. Germline V gives CDR1 ENHRY, CDR2 SYGVKD. The CDR3 totals 11 residues. The CDR3 bases are TGTGCCATCAGGTCAGGGGGCGGCTACGCCTTC. This encodes CAIRSGGGYAF.

Points on this clonotype: The CDR3 does not close with the conserved phenylalanine or tryptophan, likely indicating a read error. This CDR3 reads CASSPGCNDEQYL. As DNA, the CDR3 is TGTGCCAGCAGCCCCGGGTGTAACGACGAGCAGTACCTC. The rearrangement uses TRBV7-6 and TRBJ2-7, with D unclear. Germline V gene lookup returns CDR1 SGHVS and CDR2 FNYEAQ. The CDR3 loop spans 13 amino acids. Trimming took 5 bases from V and 5 from J, leaving 13 bases between them.

In this sample, this clonotype turned up many times. This chain connects TRBV28 to TRBJ2-1; TRBD2 agrees at 8 bases. The J segment lost 8 bases and the V segment lost 2 bases, leaving 8 bases of the junction unmatched. The CDR3 covers 15 residues. Germline V gene sequence: CDR1 MDHEN, CDR2 SYDVKM. The CDR3 is CASSLRLREGDEQFF. CDR3 coding DNA: TGTGCCAGCAGTTTAAGGCTCCGGGAGGGGGATGAGCAGTTCTTC.

The rearrangement links TRBV11-2 to TRBJ2-3; possibly TRBD1 for D (6 bases). V lost 3 bases to trimming and J lost 5 bases, with 24 bases between them. The germline gives CDR1 SGHAT, CDR2 FQNNGV. The CDR3 runs to 18 residues. CDR3 protein: CASSFTTLGGVGRDTQYF. The CDR3 DNA reads as TGTGCCAGCAGCTTTACAACACTAGGGGGAGTGGGTAGAGATACGCAGTATTTT.

As concerns this clonotype: A much larger clonotype is one base distant, so this may be a read error. This sequence joins TRBV10-3 and TRBJ2-3; D gene ambiguous. Germline loops: CDR1 ENHRY, CDR2 SYGVKD. This CDR3 has 12 amino acids. Trimming stripped 10 bases from V and 4 bases from J, with 12 bases between. CDR3 sequence reads: CAKNKEADTQYF. CDR3 bases: TGTGCCAAGAACAAAGAAGCAGATACGCAGTATTTT.

A word on this clonotype: A single base separates this from a much larger clone, so it may be a read error. The chain uses TRBV28 and TRBJ2-5; either TRBD1 or TRBD2 may fit D (5 bases each). The CDR3 sequence is 15 residues long. Trimming stripped 7 bases from V and 1 base from J, with 16 bases between. The germline V gene encodes CDR1 MDHEN and CDR2 SYDVKM. DNA for the CDR3: TGTGCCAGCAATAACCGTGGGGGTCCCCAAGAGACCCAGTACTTC. It encodes CASNNRGGPQETQYF.

This clonotype was counted ten times or more. The V gene is TRBV6-1, the J gene TRBJ2-2; 14 nucleotides match TRBD2. The V segment lost 6 bases and the J segment 3 bases; nucleotides outside the gene matches: 9. Germline lookup yields CDR1 MNHNS and CDR2 SASEGT. The CDR3 runs to 18 residues. The CDR3: CASSPHRLAGGDTGELFF. The CDR3 DNA reads as TGTGCCAGCAGCCCCCACCGACTAGCGGGAGGGGACACCGGGGAGCTGTTTTTT.

The rearrangement uses TRBV28 and TRBJ1-2; D unresolved. CDR3 size: 13 residues. The V gene's germline CDR1 is MDHEN and CDR2 SYDVKM. V lost 9 bases and J 5 bases, leaving 16 bases between the germline ends. CDR3 amino acids: CASSITTVYGYTF. DNA of the CDR3: TGTGCCAGTAGTATCACTACAGTGTATGGCTACACCTTC.

Comments on this clonotype: The conserved final phenylalanine or tryptophan is absent from the CDR3, which likely points to a read error. This chain joins TRBV5-1 and TRBJ2-7; D is ambiguous. Germline CDR1 SGHRS, CDR2 YFSETQ. CDR3 length: 12 residues. The V end was cut by 0 bases, the J end by 8 bases, with 9 bases between. CDR3 sequence reads: CASSLAGEKQYS. CDR3 bases: TGCGCCAGCAGCTTGGCCGGTGAAAAGCAGTACTCC.

This clonotype was counted between two and nine times. The rearrangement uses TRBV12-3 or TRBV12-4 and TRBJ2-7; D is perhaps TRBD1 or TRBD2 (5 bases each). The V and J ends lost 3 bases and 9 bases respectively, with 12 bases between them. The CDR3 is 12 amino acids. The DNA for the CDR3 is TGTGCCAGCAGTTTGGGCAGGGAGAGGCAGTACTTC. Encoded protein: CASSLGRERQYF.

For this clonotype: This may arise from a read error, as a much more abundant clone is one base away. This chain links TRBV28 with TRBJ2-2; no clear D. V was clipped by 3 bases and J by 4 bases, with 12 bases between them. Per germline, CDR1 MDHEN and CDR2 SYDVKM. This CDR3 contains 15 residues. This CDR3 reads CASSLKGLGTGELFF. DNA of the CDR3: TGTGCCAGCAGTTTGAAAGGGCTGGGCACCGGGGAGCTGTTTTTT.

This clonotype came up a few times. The chain couples TRBV19 to TRBJ2-1; 8 bases match TRBD2. Unmatched junction bases numbered 12, after V lost 6 bases and J lost 8 bases. Germline V gives CDR1 LNHDA, CDR2 SQIVND (reference sequence). The CDR3 loop spans 15 amino acids. The chain's CDR3 is CASRLSSGSGYEQFF. CDR3 in DNA: TGTGCCAGTAGGCTCTCCAGCGGGAGTGGCTATGAGCAGTTCTTC.

In its sample, this clonotype was seen a few times. The chain couples TRBV19 to TRBJ2-1; D is possibly TRBD2 (5 bases). V lost 2 bases and J 8 bases, leaving 13 bases between the germline ends. Germline-derived CDR1 and CDR2 are LNHDA and SQIVND (reference sequence). This CDR3 has 14 amino acids. The DNA of the CDR3 is TGTGCCAGTAGTATAAGTCCTAGCATCGATGAGCAGTTCTTC. This codes for CASSISPSIDEQFF.

With regard to this clonotype: A much larger clone lies a single base off, so this may be a read error. The chain is built from TRBV2 and TRBJ1-1; D call uncertain. The CDR3 sequence is 14 residues long. Germline lookup yields CDR1 SNHLY and CDR2 FYNNEI. V lost 5 bases to trimming and J lost 0 bases, with 10 bases between them. As DNA, the CDR3 is TGTGCCAGCAGTTATCAGTTCATGAACACTGAAGCTTTCTTT. Translation gives CASSYQFMNTEAFF.

The chain combines TRBV14 with TRBJ2-3; D remains ambiguous. Trimming shortened V by 1 base and J by 10 bases, and 12 bases separated the two germline ends. The germline V gene encodes CDR1 SGHDN and CDR2 FVKESK. This CDR3 is built from 13 residues. CDR3 sequence: CASSQGLGSPQYF. The CDR3 DNA reads as TGTGCCAGCAGCCAAGGCTTGGGCTCCCCGCAGTATTTT.

Only a few counts were recorded for this clonotype. The chain combines TRBV7-2 with TRBJ2-2; D assignment may be TRBD1 or TRBD2 (6 bases each). The CDR3 loop spans 18 amino acids. V was shortened by 3 bases and J by 2 bases, with 19 bases between the two germline ends. Germline lookup yields CDR1 SGHTA and CDR2 FQGNSA. The CDR3 reads CASSFRGPNVLNTGELFF. The CDR3 DNA reads as TGTGCCAGCAGCTTTCGGGGGCCGAACGTTCTCAACACCGGGGAGCTGTTTTTT.

This clonotype has a count of ten or more. CDR3 region: CSASRAESEQFF. CDR3 sequence (DNA): TGCAGTGCCTCGCGGGCGGAAAGTGAGCAGTTCTTC. This sequence joins TRBV20-1 and TRBJ2-1; a weak D match, TRBD2 (5 bases). This CDR3 region has 12 residues. Germline assignment: CDR1 DFQATT and CDR2 SNEGSKA (reference sequence). The V end was cut by 6 bases, the J end by 9 bases, with 15 bases between.

V and J are TRBV19 and TRBJ2-7; D is perhaps TRBD2 (5 bases). CDR3 length: 15 residues. Germline CDR1 LNHDA, CDR2 SQIVND (reference sequence). V shed 6 bases and J shed 0 bases, with 15 bases lying between them. CDR3 DNA sequence: TGTGCCAGTAGCAAAACTAGAGACTACTCCTACGAGCAGTACTTC. Its protein is CASSKTRDYSYEQYF.

This clonotype showed up just a few times. The V and J genes are TRBV28 and TRBJ2-1, with 8 bases that match TRBD2. The germline V gene encodes CDR1 MDHEN and CDR2 SYDVKM. V trimming: 6 bases; J trimming: 1 base; junction bases outside the gene matches: 17. The CDR3 extends over 19 amino acids. The chain's CDR3 is CASRSLGTSKRESYNEQFF. The CDR3 region has the DNA TGTGCCAGCAGATCGTTAGGGACCTCAAAGCGGGAGTCCTACAATGAGCAGTTCTTC.

About this clonotype itself: One junction end does not reproduce the germline sequence, and a read error may be involved. V and J are TRBV27 and TRBJ2-1, with D perhaps TRBD2 (7 bases). This CDR3 region has 15 residues. The germline V gene encodes CDR1 MNHEY and CDR2 SMNVEV (reference sequence). CDR3 amino acids: CANSYGGPTYNEQFF. CDR3 DNA: TGTGCCAACAGTTACGGGGGGCCCACCTACAACGAGCAGTTCTTC.

The J gene is TRBJ1-5, the V gene TRBV12-3 or TRBV12-4; the D gene is possibly TRBD1 (5 bases). The CDR3 length is 14 residues. V shed 6 bases and J shed 4 bases, with 13 bases lying between them. The CDR3 coding sequence is TGTGCCAGCAGCCAGCAGGGATCGAATCAGCCCCAGCATTTT. This sequence encodes CASSQQGSNQPQHF.

This clonotype was detected many times. The chain combines TRBV28 with TRBJ2-1; D may be TRBD2 (6 bases). Germline V gene data show CDR1 as MDHEN and CDR2 as SYDVKM. The V gene lost 1 base and the J gene lost 5 bases, with 21 bases spanning the gap. The CDR3 runs 18 residues. CDR3 sequence (DNA): TGTGCCAGCAGTTTATCTGTACCCTCCCGCGGGACTCACAATGAGCAGTTCTTC. Its translation: CASSLSVPSRGTHNEQFF.

This clonotype was detected ten times or more. J is TRBJ1-1 and V is TRBV18; D possibly corresponds to TRBD1 (6 bases). This CDR3 has 16 residues. V dropped 3 bases and J dropped 3 bases, with 17 bases sitting between them. CDR1 KGHSH and CDR2 LQKENI come from the germline V gene. The CDR3 DNA follows: TGTGCCAGCTCACCCCGACAGGTTCGAGGGGACACTGAAGCTTTCTTT. It translates to CASSPRQVRGDTEAFF.

This clonotype was observed a single time. J is TRBJ2-5 and V is TRBV6-2 or TRBV6-3, with TRBD2 matching over 7 bases. Germline V gene sequence: CDR1 MNHEY, CDR2 SVGEGT. The V and J ends lost 6 bases and 2 bases, in that order; junction bases with no gene match: 12. The CDR3 has 16 residues. As DNA, the CDR3 is TGTGCCAGCAGAACCGGACTAGAGGGATCGCAAGAGACCCAGTACTTC. It specifies CASRTGLEGSQETQYF.

The V gene is TRBV12-3 or TRBV12-4, the J gene TRBJ1-1; D is undetermined. The CDR3 length is 11 residues. V shed 9 bases and J shed 4 bases, with 9 bases lying between them. The CDR3, as DNA: TGTGCCAGAAGTCGCGTCACTGAAGCTTTCTTT. Protein: CARSRVTEAFF.

For this clonotype: This may be a read error, as it is one base from a much larger clone. This likely comes from a read error, as the CDR3 has no conserved phenylalanine or tryptophan at its end. V and J are TRBV27 and TRBJ2-5, with 8 bases that match TRBD2. The CDR3 runs to 15 residues. Germline-derived CDR1 and CDR2 are MNHEY and SMNVEV (reference sequence). Trimming cost V 4 bases and J 4 bases; bases outside gene matches: 8. The CDR3 is CASSSERGKGETQYL. CDR3 DNA: TGTGCCAGCAGTTCTGAGCGGGGGAAAGGAGAGACCCAGTACTTA.

The genes are TRBV7-2 and TRBJ2-1, with D possibly being TRBD2 (7 bases). V lost 5 bases and J 12 bases, leaving 14 bases between the germline ends. The CDR3 extends over 12 amino acids. Germline CDR1 is SGHTA and CDR2 is FQGNSA. In DNA, the CDR3 is TGTGCCAGCAGCCACCCCGGGGGGCCGCAGTTCTTC. Its translation: CASSHPGGPQFF.

This clonotype was picked up many times. In DNA form, the CDR3 reads TGTGCCAGCTCTTCTTCCGGACTCGGGAACGGAGATACGCAGTATTTT. It yields the protein CASSSSGLGNGDTQYF. The rearrangement uses TRBV28 and TRBJ2-3; D may be TRBD2 (5 bases). The CDR3 runs 16 residues. Looked up from germline, CDR1 is MDHEN and CDR2 is SYDVKM. V dropped 8 bases and J dropped 5 bases, with 23 bases sitting between them.